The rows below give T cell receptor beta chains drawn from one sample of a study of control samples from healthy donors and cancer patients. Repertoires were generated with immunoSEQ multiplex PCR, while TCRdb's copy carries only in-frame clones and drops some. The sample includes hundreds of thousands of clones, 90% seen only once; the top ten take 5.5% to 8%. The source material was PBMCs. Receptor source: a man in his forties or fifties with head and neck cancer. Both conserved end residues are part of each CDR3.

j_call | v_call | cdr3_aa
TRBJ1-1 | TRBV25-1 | CASSRGDRTNTEAFF
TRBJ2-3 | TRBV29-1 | CSVEDGTSGIADTQYF
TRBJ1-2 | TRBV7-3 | CASSANPAGNYGYTF
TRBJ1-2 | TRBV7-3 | CASSEKGRGGGDYGYTF
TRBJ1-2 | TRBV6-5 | CASSPSTNYGYTF
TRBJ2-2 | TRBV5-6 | CASSWTLGGELFF
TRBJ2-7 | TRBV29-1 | CSVVGGYEQYF
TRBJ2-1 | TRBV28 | CASTSRSGLAERSSYNEQFF
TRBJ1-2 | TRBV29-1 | CSVPLPSYGYTF
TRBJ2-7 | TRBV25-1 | CASSEALTDYEQYF
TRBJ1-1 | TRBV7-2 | CASSSTVDTEAFF
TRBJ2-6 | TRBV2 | CASIHHPDRSTSGANVLTF
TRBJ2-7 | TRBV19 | CASSTGLVYEQYF
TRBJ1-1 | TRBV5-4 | CASSLVNIQGARTEAFF
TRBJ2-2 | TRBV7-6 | CASSLMASGGANTGELFF
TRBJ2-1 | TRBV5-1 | CASSLGGRDNEQFF
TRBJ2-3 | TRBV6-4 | CASRKTGARTDTQYF
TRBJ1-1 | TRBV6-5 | CASSYDGNTEAFF
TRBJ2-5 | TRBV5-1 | CASSLQRTSGQGETQYF
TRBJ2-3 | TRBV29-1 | CSAEGQGSTDTQYF
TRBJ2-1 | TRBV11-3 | CASSYRSGANEQFF
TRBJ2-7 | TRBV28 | CASREQGMAYEQYF
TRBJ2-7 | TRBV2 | CAGNRPYIYEQYF